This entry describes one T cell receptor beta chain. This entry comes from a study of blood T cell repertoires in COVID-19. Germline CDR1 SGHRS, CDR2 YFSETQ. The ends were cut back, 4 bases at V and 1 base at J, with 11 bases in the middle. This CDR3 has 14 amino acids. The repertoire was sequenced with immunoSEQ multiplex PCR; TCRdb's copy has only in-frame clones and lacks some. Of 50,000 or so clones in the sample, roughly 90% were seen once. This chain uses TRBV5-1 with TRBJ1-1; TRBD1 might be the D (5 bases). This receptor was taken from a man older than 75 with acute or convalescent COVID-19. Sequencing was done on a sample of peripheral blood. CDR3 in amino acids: CASSVGRENTEAFF. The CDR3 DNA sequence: TGCGCCAGCAGCGTGGGACGGGAGAACACTGAAGCTTTCTTT.